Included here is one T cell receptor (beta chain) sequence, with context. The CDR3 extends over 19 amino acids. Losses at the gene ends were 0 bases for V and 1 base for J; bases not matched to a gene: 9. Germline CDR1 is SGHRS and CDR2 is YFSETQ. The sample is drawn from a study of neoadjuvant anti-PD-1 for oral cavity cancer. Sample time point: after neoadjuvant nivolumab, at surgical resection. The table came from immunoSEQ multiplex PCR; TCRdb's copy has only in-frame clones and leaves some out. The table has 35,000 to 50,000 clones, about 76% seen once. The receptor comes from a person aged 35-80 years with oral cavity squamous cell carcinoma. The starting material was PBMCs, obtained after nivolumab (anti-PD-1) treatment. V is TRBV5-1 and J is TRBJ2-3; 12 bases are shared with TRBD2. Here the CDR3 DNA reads TGCGCCAGCAGCTTGGGACTAGCGGGAGATCACTGGGGCACAGATACGCAGTATTTT. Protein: CASSLGLAGDHWGTDTQYF.